The 22 T cell receptor beta chains presented below share a single source sample, sequenced in a study of blood T cells in healthy people across ages. Using a J-beta primer mix together with a sample-barcoded 5' primer, a second PCR was run for roughly 7 to 12 cycles. TCRdb used MiXCR to reprocess the 5' RACE reads, holding one entry per CDR3 protein. The data hold around 1,500,000 distinct CDR3 sequences, with under 30% observed a single time. Sequencing used blood. These receptors all come from a woman in her twenties or thirties in good health.

The chain carries TRBV5-1 and TRBJ1-1; no firm D call. The CDR3 has 13 residues. Germline V gives CDR1 SGHRS, CDR2 YFSETQ. Trimming removed 7 bases from V and 5 bases from J, with 15 bases in between. CDR3 loop: CASYGEVGTEAFF. CDR3 nucleotide sequence: TGCGCCAGCTATGGGGAGGTGGGAACTGAAGCTTTCTTT.

This clonotype was detected only once. V usage is TRBV15 and J usage is TRBJ2-1; D is perhaps TRBD2 (5 bases). Germline V gene sequence: CDR1 LNHNV, CDR2 YYDKDF (reference sequence). This CDR3 is 14 amino acids long. V was clipped by 3 bases and J by 11 bases, with 17 bases between them. CDR3 sequence: CATSRRAVGDKQFF. The CDR3 bases are TGTGCCACCAGCAGGAGGGCTGTGGGCGATAAGCAGTTCTTC.

The table lists this clonotype with a few counts. This chain joins TRBV28 and TRBJ1-5; 7 bases match TRBD1. V dropped 7 bases and J dropped 7; count of bases not matched to a gene: 7. The CDR3 contains 13 residues. The germline gives CDR1 MDHEN, CDR2 SYDVKM. Here the CDR3 reads CASISTGRQPQHF. DNA of the CDR3: TGTGCCAGCATTTCGACAGGGCGGCAGCCCCAGCATTTT.

This clonotype was recorded once. V usage is TRBV5-1 and J usage is TRBJ2-1, with TRBD1 matching 7 bases. The CDR3 sequence is 15 residues long. Unmatched junction bases numbered 14, after V lost 0 bases and J lost 14 bases. Germline assignment: CDR1 SGHRS and CDR2 YFSETQ. The CDR3 nucleotides are TGCGCCAGCAGCTTGGAGGACCCCCTTCGGGACAGTAAGTTCTTC. Translating gives CASSLEDPLRDSKFF.

This clonotype has a count of ten or more. The rearrangement joins TRBV20-1 to TRBJ2-4; 7 bases fit TRBD1. Germline-derived CDR1 and CDR2 are DFQATT and SNEGSKA (reference sequence). The CDR3 is 14 residues long. V dropped 6 bases and J dropped 1; count of bases not matched to a gene: 6. This CDR3 is CSALTGYAKNIQYF. CDR3 in DNA: TGCAGTGCCCTGACAGGGTACGCCAAAAACATTCAGTACTTC.

The genes are TRBV6-5 and TRBJ1-1, with D possibly being TRBD1 (6 bases). Germline lookup yields CDR1 MNHEY and CDR2 SVGAGI. Trimming removed 8 bases at V and 1 base at J, with 17 bases between. This CDR3 region has 15 residues. CDR3: CASAQRGGANTEAFF. In DNA form, the CDR3 reads TGTGCCAGCGCCCAAAGGGGGGGGGCGAACACTGAAGCTTTCTTT.

Worth noting for this clonotype: A read error may explain this, as a much larger clone is one base away. The chain employs TRBV5-1 and TRBJ2-4; weak D call: TRBD2 (6 bases). V was cut by 1 base and J by 15 bases, with 29 bases left in between. Per germline, CDR1 SGHRS and CDR2 YFSETQ. The CDR3 has 17 amino acids. The CDR3 DNA sequence: TGCGCCAGCAGCTTGATTGCCGGACTAAGCGGGCTGTACGAGCTGTACTTC. Its protein is CASSLIAGLSGLYELYF.

The V and J genes are TRBV6-2 or TRBV6-3 and TRBJ2-1; no firm D call. The CDR3 has 12 amino acids. Germline-derived CDR1 and CDR2 are MNHEY and SVGEGT. Trimming stripped 2 bases from V and 10 bases from J, with 9 bases between. CDR3 loop: CASSYPRPEQFF. The CDR3 DNA is TGTGCCAGCAGTTACCCCCGTCCAGAGCAGTTCTTC.

Concerning this clonotype itself: One junction end does not reproduce the germline sequence, and a read error may be involved. This chain uses TRBV5-1 with TRBJ2-1, with TRBD2 as a possible D gene (6 bases). The CDR3 spans 13 residues. CDR1 SGHRS and CDR2 YFSETQ come from the germline V gene. The CDR3 region is CASSPGRGGELFF. In nucleotides, the CDR3 is TGCGCCAGCAGCCCGGGAAGGGGCGGGGAGCTGTTCTTC.

With respect to this clonotype: A much larger clone lies one base from this, so it may be a read error. The chain combines TRBV7-2 with TRBJ2-5; perhaps D is TRBD1 or TRBD2 (5 bases each). Deletions cut 2 bases from V and 2 bases from J, with 15 bases between. Germline CDR1 SGHTA, CDR2 FQGNSA. This CDR3 is 16 amino acids long. DNA for the CDR3: TGTGCCAGCAGCTTATTAGGGACCGTCGGTCAAGAGACCCAGTACTTC. This encodes CASSLLGTVGQETQYF.

This clonotype has more than one count but fewer than ten. The CDR3 DNA sequence: TGTGCCAGCAGTTCCCCCTCTAGCGGGGGGGCCACCTACGAGCAGTACTTC. It codes for CASSSPSSGGATYEQYF. The V and J genes are TRBV28 and TRBJ2-7, with 12 bases lining up with TRBD2. J lost 2 bases, V lost 4 bases, and 9 bases had no gene match. The CDR3 consists of 17 residues. Germline CDR1 reads MDHEN; CDR2 reads SYDVKM.

This clonotype was picked up a small number of times. This chain joins TRBV7-6 and TRBJ2-1; TRBD2 matches at 8 bases. This CDR3 comprises 15 residues. J was trimmed by 7 bases and V by 4 bases; bases with no gene match: 9. Germline V gives CDR1 SGHVS, CDR2 FNYEAQ. The DNA for the CDR3 is TGTGCCAGCAGCTCTCTAAGCGGGGGATGGAATGAGCAGTTCTTC. Translated, it gives CASSSLSGGWNEQFF. Drawing the rest from reference TRBV7-6 and TRBJ2-1, the complete variable domain is GAGVSQSPRYKVTKRGQDVALRCDPISGHVSLYWYRQALGQGPEFLTYFNYEAQQDKSGLPNDRFSAERPEGSISTLTIQRTEQRDSAMYRCASSSLSGGWNEQFFGPGTRLTVL.

This clonotype came up a few times. The chain uses TRBV28 and TRBJ1-4; 7 bases fit TRBD1. This CDR3 has 13 amino acids. Germline CDR1 and CDR2: MDHEN and SYDVKM. V was clipped by 5 bases and J by 16 bases; unmatched bases: 13. Here the CDR3 DNA reads TGTGCCAGCAGTCTACCTCGACAGGGCGGCTGGTTTTTT. The encoded protein is CASSLPRQGGWFF.

Written as DNA, the CDR3 is TGCAGTGCTAGGGCGGGGGGGACGGGCAATGAGCAGTTCTTC. Amino acids: CSARAGGTGNEQFF. The chain uses TRBV20-1 and TRBJ2-1, with 9 positions matching TRBD2. CDR1 and CDR2 (germline): DFQATT, SNEGSKA (reference sequence). The CDR3 contains 14 residues. With V trimmed by 3 bases and J by 6 bases, 6 bases remained unmatched.

The CDR3 DNA follows: TGTGCCAGCAGTTTGGTTGGGGGCTCCGGAAACACCATATATTTT. Translating it yields CASSLVGGSGNTIYF. V is TRBV12-3 or TRBV12-4 and J is TRBJ1-3; a weak D match, TRBD1 (6 bases). Trimming left V 3 bases short and J 4 bases short, with 13 bases between. The CDR3 has 15 amino acids.

This clonotype has more than one count but fewer than ten. This chain links TRBV5-6 with TRBJ2-5; 10 positions match TRBD2. The CDR3 has 15 residues. Germline V CDR1 and CDR2: SGHDT, YYEEEE. Trimming removed 4 bases from V and 5 bases from J; junction bases left unmatched: 8. Here the CDR3 reads CASSAVAGGGETQYF. The CDR3 DNA follows: TGTGCCAGCAGCGCCGTAGCGGGGGGAGGGGAGACCCAGTACTTC.

This clonotype has a count of ten or more. This chain joins TRBV15 and TRBJ2-1, with 8 bases lining up with TRBD1. The germline gives CDR1 LNHNV, CDR2 YYDKDF (reference sequence). The J segment lost 7 bases and the V segment lost 3 bases, leaving 2 bases of the junction unmatched. CDR3 length: 13 residues. CDR3 sequence: CATSRTGENEQFF. CDR3 bases: TGTGCCACCAGCAGGACAGGGGAAAATGAGCAGTTCTTC. The full variable domain, in which reference TRBV15 and TRBJ2-1 provide the parts outside the CDR3, is DAMVIQNPRYQVTQFGKPVTLSCSQTLNHNVMYWYQQKSSQAPKLLFHYYDKDFNNEADTPDNFQSRRPNTSFCFLDIRSPGLGDTAMYLCATSRTGENEQFFGPGTRLTVL.

This clonotype was counted between two and nine times. The DNA of the CDR3 is TGTGCCAGCAGCTTAGAGGTAGCGGGCTCCTACAATGAGCAGTTCTTC. Its translation is CASSLEVAGSYNEQFF. The chain joins TRBV13 to TRBJ2-1, with 7 positions matching TRBD2. This CDR3 comprises 16 residues. Per germline, CDR1 PRHDT and CDR2 FYEKMQ (reference sequence). The junction had 3 bases not matched to a gene; V was cut back by 1 base and J by 0 bases.

V and J are TRBV29-1 and TRBJ2-5; tentatively, D is TRBD2 (8 bases). Germline CDR1 and CDR2: SQVTM and ANQGSEA. This CDR3 is 14 amino acids long. The V end was cut by 0 bases, the J end by 11 bases, with 19 bases between. The CDR3 spells CSVEDREGAGEQYF. The CDR3 coding sequence is TGCAGCGTTGAAGATCGGGAGGGGGCGGGTGAGCAGTACTTC.

The CDR3 loop reads CSARATPGQGNYGYTF. The DNA of the CDR3 is TGCAGTGCTAGAGCCACACCGGGACAGGGGAACTATGGCTACACCTTC. The chain links TRBV20-1 to TRBJ1-2, with 10 bases aligning to TRBD1. Germline V gene data show CDR1 as DFQATT and CDR2 as SNEGSKA (reference sequence). The CDR3 runs to 16 residues. J was trimmed by 2 bases and V by 1 base; bases with no gene match: 7.

This rearrangement joins TRBV19 to TRBJ1-5; D perhaps matches TRBD1 (5 bases). The CDR3 runs 13 residues. CDR1 is LNHDA and CDR2 is SQIVND in the germline V gene (reference sequence). Trimming removed 10 bases from V and 4 bases from J, with 14 bases in between. CDR3 DNA: TGTGCCACTGGGCCCCAGGGAAATCAGCCCCAGCATTTT. Protein sequence: CATGPQGNQPQHF. The full variable domain, with the rest looked up from reference TRBV19 and TRBJ1-5, is DGGITQSPKYLFRKEGQNVTLSCEQNLNHDAMYWYRQDPGQGLRLIYYSQIVNDFQKGDIAEGYSVSREKKESFPLTVTSAQKNPTAFYLCATGPQGNQPQHFGDGTRLSIL.

On this clonotype itself: This may be a read error, as it is one base from a much larger clone. This chain connects TRBV5-5 to TRBJ1-4, with D unclear. CDR1 is SGHKS, CDR2 YYEKEE, per germline (reference sequence). The CDR3 runs 13 residues. The CDR3 protein is CANSSTEGEKLFF. In DNA form, the CDR3 reads TGTGCCAACAGCTCAACGGAAGGAGAAAAACTGTTTTTT.